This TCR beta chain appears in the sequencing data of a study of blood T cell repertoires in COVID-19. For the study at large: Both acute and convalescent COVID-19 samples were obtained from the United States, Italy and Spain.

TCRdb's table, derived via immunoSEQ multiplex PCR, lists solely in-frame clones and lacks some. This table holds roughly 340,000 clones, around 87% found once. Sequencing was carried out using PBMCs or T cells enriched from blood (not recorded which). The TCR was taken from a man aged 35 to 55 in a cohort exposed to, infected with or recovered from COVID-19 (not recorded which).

CDR3 DNA sequence: TGCGCCAGCAGCAGCCGATTTGGGACTAGCGCTTCCTACGAGCAGTACTTC. This translates into CASSSRFGTSASYEQYF. This chain uses TRBV5-1 with TRBJ2-7; TRBD2 aligns across 10 bases. J lost 1 base, V lost 4 bases, and 11 bases had no gene match. The CDR3 runs to 17 residues. In germline, CDR1 is SGHRS, CDR2 YFSETQ.